This T cell receptor (beta chain) is from a study of Ad26.COV2.S vaccination and SARS-CoV-2 variants. Overall study context: Participants got Ad26.COV2.S intramuscularly, once or twice 56 days apart.

V was cut by 0 bases and J by 2 bases, with 8 bases left in between. Germline values: CDR1 PRHDT, CDR2 FYEKMQ (reference sequence). CDR3 size: 14 residues. Assay: immunoSEQ multiplex PCR; the TCRdb copy retains only in-frame clones and omits some. The table has about 350,000 clones, around 89% seen once. Stated treatment: 15 to 20 received Ad26.COV2.S at low or high dose, single or two shots; 5 received placebo; per-sample allocation not given. Day 63 following the first vaccine or placebo injection was when the samples were taken. This sequence joins TRBV13 and TRBJ2-7, with D unclear. The specimen was peripheral blood, collected in a trial of Ad26.COV2.S vaccine versus placebo. The TCR comes from a person aged 18-60 years who received the Ad26.COV2.S COVID-19 vaccine or a placebo. The CDR3 coding sequence is TGTGCCAGCAGCTTAGGAGGGAAAGCCTACGAGCAGTACTTC. The encoded protein is CASSLGGKAYEQYF. The full variable domain, rest sourced from reference TRBV13 and TRBJ2-7, is AAGVIQSPRHLIKEKRETATLKCYPIPRHDTVYWYQQGPGQDPQFLISFYEKMQSDKGSIPDRFSAQQFSDYHSELNMSSLELGDSALYFCASSLGGKAYEQYFGPGTRLTVT.